What follows are 31 T cell receptor beta chains derived from one specimen sequenced in a study of blood T cells in healthy people across ages. Then a second PCR, running roughly 7 to 11 cycles, was carried out with a sample-barcoded 5' primer and a J-beta primer mix. Using its own MiXCR run on the 5' RACE reads, TCRdb lists one record per CDR3 protein. The sample gives about 1.8 million distinct CDR3 sequences, around half of which show up once; less than 2.5% is in the top ten. Input material: blood. The receptor source for this set is a woman aged 40 to 50 in good health.

The CDR3 here is CATSRDRLSQLNTEAFF. The CDR3 bases are TGTGCCACCAGCAGAGATCGTCTCTCCCAATTGAACACTGAAGCTTTCTTT. The rearrangement links TRBV15 to TRBJ1-1, with D unclear. Germline CDR1 reads LNHNV; CDR2 reads YYDKDF (reference sequence). The CDR3 extends over 17 amino acids. Between the trimmed V and J ends, which lost 0 bases and 0 bases, there was a span of 14 bases. Full variable domain (outside the CDR3, taken from reference TRBV15 and TRBJ1-1): DAMVIQNPRYQVTQFGKPVTLSCSQTLNHNVMYWYQQKSSQAPKLLFHYYDKDFNNEADTPDNFQSRRPNTSFCFLDIRSPGLGDTAMYLCATSRDRLSQLNTEAFFGQGTRLTVV.

The gene calls are TRBV12-3 or TRBV12-4 and TRBJ2-5; tentatively, D is TRBD1 or TRBD2 (5 bases each). The CDR3 covers 12 residues. V lost 5 bases, J lost 11 bases, and 15 bases lay in between. CDR3 region: CASSPSGPGQYF. Written as DNA, the CDR3 is TGTGCCAGCAGTCCTTCAGGGCCGGGGCAGTACTTC.

This chain links TRBV7-9 with TRBJ1-2; the D gene is possibly TRBD1 (6 bases). Germline CDR1 SEHNR, CDR2 FQNEAQ (reference sequence). V was pared by 4 bases and J by 1 base, with 16 bases between. The CDR3 sequence is 16 residues long. This chain's CDR3 is CASSSNRDTINYGYTF. CDR3 coding DNA: TGTGCCAGCAGCTCCAACAGGGATACTATTAACTATGGCTACACCTTC.

CDR3 amino acids: CASSLSLKTQYF. DNA for the CDR3: TGTGCCAGCAGCTTAAGTCTCAAGACCCAGTACTTC. This sequence joins TRBV7-2 and TRBJ2-5; D is ambiguous. Trimming cost V 2 bases and J 6 bases, with 7 bases left between them. CDR3 length: 12 residues. Germline lookup yields CDR1 SGHTA and CDR2 FQGNSA.

The gene calls are TRBV28 and TRBJ2-1; D is undetermined. Germline V gives CDR1 MDHEN, CDR2 SYDVKM. Trimming took 2 bases from V and 9 from J, leaving 8 bases between them. This CDR3 region has 12 residues. Here the CDR3 reads CASSLQPGEQFF. CDR3 nucleotide sequence: TGTGCCAGCAGTTTACAACCTGGTGAGCAGTTCTTC.

This clonotype showed up just a few times. The gene calls are TRBV21-1 and TRBJ1-2; TRBD1 is taken as the D call from the table, unchecked against the DNA. TRBV21-1 is given as a pseudogene. The CDR3 is made up of 16 amino acids. DNA for the CDR3: TGTGCCAGCAGGTGGACAGGGAGGGGTGTAGACTATGGCTACACCTTC. It specifies CASRWTGRGVDYGYTF.

Remarks on this clonotype: Since a much larger clone is just one base distant, this may be a read error. The chain carries TRBV7-2 and TRBJ2-5; 7 nucleotides agree with TRBD2. The J call is doubtful: the DNA matches TRBJ2-1 better. The CDR3 has 14 amino acids. Germline V CDR1 and CDR2: SGHTA, FQGNSA. Here the CDR3 reads CASSTAVGGETQFF. In nucleotides, the CDR3 is TGTGCCAGCAGCACGGCAGTGGGAGGGGAGACCCAGTTCTTC.

This chain links TRBV20-1 with TRBJ2-5; 15 bases line up with TRBD2. This CDR3 comprises 17 residues. Germline V lookup: CDR1 DFQATT, CDR2 SNEGSKA (reference sequence). V lost 0 bases and J lost 3; bases outside the gene matches: 5. The DNA for the CDR3 is TGCAGTGCTAGAGACGGGACTAGCGGGGGGAAGGAAGAGACCCAGTACTTC. It is translated as CSARDGTSGGKEETQYF.

This clonotype has just a few counts. The chain has TRBV3-1 and TRBJ2-1, with D maybe TRBD2 (7 bases). The J call may be faulty, since TRBJ2-7 better matches the DNA end. This CDR3 contains 20 residues. Germline V lookup: CDR1 LGHDT, CDR2 YNNKEL (reference sequence). The CDR3 region is CASSQRAWGGAPSSYNEQYF. The DNA of the CDR3 is TGTGCCAGCAGCCAAAGGGCCTGGGGGGGGGCCCCGAGCTCCTACAATGAGCAGTACTTC.

This chain joins TRBV16 and TRBJ2-5, with a tentative D call TRBD1 (5 bases). The ends were cut back, 0 bases at V and 5 bases at J, with 13 bases in the middle. Germline CDR1 is KGHSY and CDR2 is FQNENV. The CDR3 covers 15 residues. CDR3 sequence reads: CASSQSGQPGETQYF. CDR3 DNA: TGTGCCAGCAGCCAATCTGGCCAACCAGGGGAGACCCAGTACTTC.

As concerns this clonotype: At one boundary the junction diverges from the germline segment, which might be a read error. This chain uses TRBV5-6 with TRBJ2-3; D gene ambiguous. The length of the CDR3 is 15 residues. Germline lookup yields CDR1 SGHDT and CDR2 YYEEEE. In DNA form, the CDR3 reads TGTGCCAGCAGCTTGATGACTTTAAGCATAGATACGCAGTATTTT. Translating gives CASSLMTLSIDTQYF.

There are a few counts of this clonotype. The rearrangement links TRBV29-1 to TRBJ1-4; D gene uncertain. The CDR3 is 14 amino acids. Between the trimmed V and J ends, which lost 0 bases and 8 bases, there was a span of 13 bases. Per germline, CDR1 SQVTM and CDR2 ANQGSEA. This CDR3 reads CSVEEGPSGEKLFF. The CDR3 nucleotides are TGCAGCGTTGAAGAAGGACCCTCGGGGGAAAAACTGTTTTTT.

The chain joins TRBV3-1 to TRBJ1-6, with D possibly matching TRBD1 (5 bases). Deletions cut 0 bases from V and 7 bases from J, with 13 bases between. The CDR3 loop spans 16 amino acids. Per germline, CDR1 LGHDT and CDR2 YNNKEL (reference sequence). The CDR3 region is CASSQDGPGPNSPLHF. The CDR3 coding sequence is TGTGCCAGCAGCCAAGATGGGCCGGGACCCAATTCACCCCTCCACTTT.

In nucleotides, the CDR3 is TGTGCCAGCAACGGGCGCGGGAGCTCAGGAGAGACCCAGTACTTC. It specifies CASNGRGSSGETQYF. The chain employs TRBV12-3 or TRBV12-4 and TRBJ2-5; 7 bases fit TRBD2. This CDR3 has 15 residues. V shed 7 bases and J 4 bases; nucleotides not matched to a gene: 12.

This clonotype turned up a few times. This chain uses TRBV6-6 with TRBJ2-7; D could derive from TRBD1 or TRBD2 (5 bases each). The J call is in doubt because the DNA end fits TRBJ2-4 better. The CDR3 runs to 15 residues. Germline CDR1 MNHNY, CDR2 SVGAGI (reference sequence). The CDR3 here is CASSYSLGVADIQYF. CDR3 sequence (DNA): TGTGCCAGCAGTTACTCCCTGGGGGTGGCGGACATTCAGTACTTC.

This clonotype was detected only a few times. CDR3 protein: CASSGMGLANTDTQYF. In nucleotides, the CDR3 is TGTGCCAGCAGCGGAATGGGACTAGCCAACACAGATACGCAGTATTTT. The chain combines TRBV5-6 with TRBJ2-3, with TRBD2 identical over 9 bases. Per the germline V gene, CDR1 is SGHDT and CDR2 is YYEEEE. The CDR3 totals 16 residues. V lost 4 bases, J lost 2 bases, and 8 bases stayed unmatched.

This chain connects TRBV27 to TRBJ2-7, with 7 positions matching TRBD1. J lost 3 bases, V lost 6 bases, and 11 bases had no gene match. The CDR3 runs to 15 residues. Germline CDR1 MNHEY, CDR2 SMNVEV (reference sequence). In DNA form, the CDR3 reads TGTGCCAGCAGCTTCGGGACAGATCCTTACTACGAGCAGTACTTC. It is translated as CASSFGTDPYYEQYF.

In its sample, this clonotype was seen once. The chain recombines TRBV6-6 with TRBJ2-1; the D is unclear. Germline V gives CDR1 MNHNY, CDR2 SVGAGI (reference sequence). This CDR3 spans 12 amino acids. Trimming stripped 8 bases from V and 8 bases from J, with 13 bases between. The CDR3 sequence is CASWLGTDEQFF. CDR3 in DNA: TGTGCCAGCTGGCTAGGAACGGATGAGCAGTTCTTC.

V usage is TRBV10-3 and J usage is TRBJ1-2; 10 bases fit TRBD1. Germline values: CDR1 ENHRY, CDR2 SYGVKD. The CDR3 is made up of 16 amino acids. With V trimmed by 8 bases and J by 6 bases, 15 bases remained unmatched. The CDR3 DNA follows: TGTGCCATCGGACTAGAATGGGGACAGGGGAAACATGGCTACACCTTC. The encoded protein is CAIGLEWGQGKHGYTF.

This chain joins TRBV6-1 and TRBJ1-5; a weak D match, TRBD1 (5 bases). The V gene's germline CDR1 is MNHNS and CDR2 SASEGT. Trimming removed 2 bases at V and 1 base at J, with 12 bases between. The CDR3 runs to 16 residues. CDR3 amino acids: CASSEFGTVSNQPQHF. In DNA form, the CDR3 reads TGTGCCAGCAGTGAATTCGGGACCGTGAGCAATCAGCCCCAGCATTTT.

This chain connects TRBV5-1 to TRBJ2-3; TRBD2 aligns across 7 bases. The CDR3 consists of 16 residues. Germline lookup yields CDR1 SGHRS and CDR2 YFSETQ. V was clipped by 0 bases and J by 4 bases; unmatched bases: 8. This CDR3 reads CASSLAGGGMSDTQYF. CDR3 nucleotides: TGCGCCAGCAGCTTGGCTGGCGGGGGAATGTCAGATACGCAGTATTTT.

The CDR3 DNA follows: TGTGCCAGCACCCACAGGGAAGGTACTGAAGCTTTCTTT. Amino acid sequence: CASTHREGTEAFF. This sequence joins TRBV6-5 and TRBJ1-1, with D possibly TRBD1 on 6 matching bases. The CDR3 loop spans 13 amino acids. Trimming cost V 7 bases and J 5 bases, with 14 bases left between them. From germline, CDR1 is MNHEY and CDR2 SVGAGI.

The chain recombines TRBV5-1 with TRBJ2-5, with D possibly TRBD2 on 6 matching bases. Germline V gene lookup returns CDR1 SGHRS and CDR2 YFSETQ. V was trimmed by 0 bases and J by 11 bases, leaving 20 bases between them. The CDR3 extends over 15 amino acids. The CDR3 reads CASSLGGTDYNEQYF. CDR3 nucleotides: TGCGCCAGCAGCTTGGGAGGGACGGACTACAATGAGCAGTACTTC.

The genes are TRBV5-5 and TRBJ1-1; D remains unclear. Germline V CDR1 and CDR2: SGHKS, YYEKEE (reference sequence). CDR3 length: 15 residues. V lost 3 bases and J lost 0, with 12 bases in between. CDR3 protein: CASSWQTAMNTEAFF. CDR3 DNA: TGTGCCAGCAGCTGGCAAACAGCGATGAACACTGAAGCTTTCTTT.

This clonotype was seen more than once but under ten times. The rearrangement links TRBV12-3 or TRBV12-4 to TRBJ1-2, with a tentative D call TRBD1 (5 bases). V was trimmed by 5 bases and J by 2 bases, leaving 15 bases between them. The CDR3 consists of 15 residues. CDR3 amino acids: CASSGTPIPNYGYTF. The DNA of the CDR3 is TGTGCCAGCAGTGGGACGCCCATTCCGAACTATGGCTACACCTTC.

The CDR3: CASSLRSNGTGGPSVSGANVLTF. In nucleotides, the CDR3 is TGTGCCAGCAGCTTGAGGAGTAATGGGACAGGTGGTCCCAGCGTGTCTGGGGCCAACGTCCTGACTTTC. V is TRBV7-6 and J is TRBJ2-6, with 8 bases aligning to TRBD1. The CDR3 has 23 residues. With 3 bases clipped from V and 1 base from J, the junction kept 23 bases outside the gene matches. CDR1 SGHVS and CDR2 FNYEAQ come from the germline V gene.

V usage is TRBV7-3 and J usage is TRBJ2-7; a possible D gene is TRBD2 (7 bases). Trimming took off 1 base at V and 7 bases at J, with 17 bases between the two ends. Germline CDR1 and CDR2: SGHTA and FQGTGA. The CDR3 is 15 residues long. CDR3 nucleotide sequence: TGTGCCAGCAGCTTAATCGGGGGGCCTTACAATGAGCAGTACTTC. Translated: CASSLIGGPYNEQYF.

The V gene is TRBV5-1, the J gene TRBJ2-5, with D tentatively TRBD1 (6 bases). This CDR3 spans 12 amino acids. The germline V gene has CDR1 SGHRS and CDR2 YFSETQ. The V and J ends lost 5 bases and 11 bases respectively, with 16 bases between them. The CDR3: CASRIDRTEQYF. DNA of the CDR3: TGCGCCAGCAGGATTGATAGGACAGAACAGTACTTC. Drawing the rest from reference TRBV5-1 and TRBJ2-5, the complete variable domain is KAGVTQTPRYLIKTRGQQVTLSCSPISGHRSVSWYQQTPGQGLQFLFEYFSETQRNKGNFPGRFSGRQFSNSRSEMNVSTLELGDSALYLCASRIDRTEQYFGPGTRLLVL.

This clonotype occurred a few times. The chain couples TRBV10-2 to TRBJ1-2, with a possible D match to TRBD1 (6 bases). Trimming removed 8 bases at V and 2 bases at J, with 18 bases between. CDR1 and CDR2 from the germline V gene are WSHSY and SAAADI. This CDR3 is 15 amino acids long. CDR3 in amino acids: CASSRGRNSNYGYTF. The CDR3, as DNA: TGCGCCAGCTCCAGGGGCCGCAACTCCAACTATGGCTACACCTTC.

The chain carries TRBV4-1 and TRBJ1-2; 10 nucleotides align to TRBD1. The CDR3 loop spans 16 amino acids. Germline assignment: CDR1 MGHRA and CDR2 YSYEKL. J gave up 4 bases and V 3 bases, and 8 bases lay outside the gene matches. The CDR3, as DNA: TGCGCCAGCAGCCATGACCCGGGACAGGGGTCCTATGGCTACACCTTC. Protein: CASSHDPGQGSYGYTF.

This clonotype appeared a few times. The chain uses TRBV20-1 and TRBJ2-3; D perhaps matches TRBD2 (5 bases). This CDR3 contains 15 residues. The V and J ends lost 2 bases and 0 bases respectively, with 12 bases between them. Germline V gene data show CDR1 as DFQATT and CDR2 as SNEGSKA (reference sequence). The CDR3 nucleotides are TGCAGTGCTAGACAACTAGGAACTAGCACAGATACGCAGTATTTT. This encodes CSARQLGTSTDTQYF.